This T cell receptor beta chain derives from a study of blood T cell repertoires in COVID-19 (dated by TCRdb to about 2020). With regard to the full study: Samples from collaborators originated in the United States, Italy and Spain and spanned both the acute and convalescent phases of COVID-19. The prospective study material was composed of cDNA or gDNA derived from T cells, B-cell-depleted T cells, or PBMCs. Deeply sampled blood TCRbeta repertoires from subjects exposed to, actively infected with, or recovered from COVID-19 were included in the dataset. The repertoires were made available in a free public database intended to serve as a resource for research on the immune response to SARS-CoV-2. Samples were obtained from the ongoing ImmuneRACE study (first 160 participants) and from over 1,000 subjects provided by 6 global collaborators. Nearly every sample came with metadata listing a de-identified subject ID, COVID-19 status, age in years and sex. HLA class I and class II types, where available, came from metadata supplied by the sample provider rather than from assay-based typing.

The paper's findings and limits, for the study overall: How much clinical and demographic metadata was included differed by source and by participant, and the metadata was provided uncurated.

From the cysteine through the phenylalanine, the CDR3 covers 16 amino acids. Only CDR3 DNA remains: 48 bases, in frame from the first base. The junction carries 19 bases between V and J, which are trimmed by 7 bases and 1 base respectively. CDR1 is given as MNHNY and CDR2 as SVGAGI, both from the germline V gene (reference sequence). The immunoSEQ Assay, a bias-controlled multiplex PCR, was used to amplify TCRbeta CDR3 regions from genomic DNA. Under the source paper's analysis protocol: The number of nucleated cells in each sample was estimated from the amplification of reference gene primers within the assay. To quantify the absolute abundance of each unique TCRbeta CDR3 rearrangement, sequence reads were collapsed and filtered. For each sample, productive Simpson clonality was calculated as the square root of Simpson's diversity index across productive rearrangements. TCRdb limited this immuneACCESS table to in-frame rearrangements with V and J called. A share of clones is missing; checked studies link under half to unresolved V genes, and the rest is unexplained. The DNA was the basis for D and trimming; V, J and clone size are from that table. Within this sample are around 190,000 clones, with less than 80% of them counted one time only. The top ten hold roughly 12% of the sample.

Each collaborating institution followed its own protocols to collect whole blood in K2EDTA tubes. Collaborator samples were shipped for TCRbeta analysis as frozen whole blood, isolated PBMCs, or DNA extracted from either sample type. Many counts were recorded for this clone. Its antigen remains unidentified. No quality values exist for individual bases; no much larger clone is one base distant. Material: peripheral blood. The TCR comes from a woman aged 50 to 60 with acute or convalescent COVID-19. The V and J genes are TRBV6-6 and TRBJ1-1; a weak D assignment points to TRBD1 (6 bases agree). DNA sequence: TGTGCCAGCACCCACCCAGGGGCAGGAGGGAACACTGAAGCTTTCTTT. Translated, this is CASTHPGAGGNTEAFF.